These 24 T cell receptor beta chains were all obtained from the same sample, sequenced in a study of blood T cell repertoires in COVID-19. Profiling relied on immunoSEQ multiplex PCR, and the TCRdb table lists in-frame clones only, not all of them. Among hundreds of thousands of clones listed, around 90% were seen once. Sequencing used PBMCs or T cells enriched from blood (not recorded which). The receptors were sampled from a woman aged 18-35 years with acute COVID-19.

V gene TRBV6-5 combines with J gene TRBJ2-7; 8 nucleotides align to TRBD1. CDR1 is MNHEY, CDR2 SVGAGI, per germline. The CDR3 consists of 14 residues. The trim removed 7 bases at V and 0 bases at J, leaving 5 bases unmatched. CDR3 residues: CASTQGASSYEQYF. The CDR3 DNA sequence: TGTGCCAGCACCCAGGGGGCCTCCTCCTACGAGCAGTACTTC.

The chain couples TRBV27 to TRBJ2-2; weak D call: TRBD1 (6 bases). This CDR3 is 13 amino acids long. V was shortened by 2 bases and J by 5 bases, with 6 bases between the two germline ends. Germline lookup yields CDR1 MNHEY and CDR2 SMNVEV (reference sequence). In nucleotides, the CDR3 is TGTGCCAGCAGTTTACAGGGGACCGGGGAGCTGTTTTTT. It yields the protein CASSLQGTGELFF.

The rearrangement links TRBV29-1 to TRBJ1-2; D uncertain. Germline loops: CDR1 SQVTM, CDR2 ANQGSEA. The CDR3 sequence is 15 residues long. V lost 0 bases to trimming and J lost 2 bases, with 13 bases between them. CDR3 DNA sequence: TGCAGCGTTGAAGATCGCGGAGAAATCAACTATGGCTACACCTTC. Encoded protein: CSVEDRGEINYGYTF. The complete variable domain, with remaining parts taken from reference TRBV29-1 and TRBJ1-2, reads SAVISQKPSRDICQRGTSLTIQCQVDSQVTMMFWYRQQPGQSLTLIATANQGSEATYESGFVIDKFPISRPNLTFSTLTVSNMSPEDSSIYLCSVEDRGEINYGYTFGSGTRLTVV.

The rearrangement links TRBV28 to TRBJ2-7; the match to TRBD1 covers 9 bases. The V gene's germline CDR1 is MDHEN and CDR2 SYDVKM. The CDR3 sequence is 13 residues long. V shed 6 bases, J shed 3 bases, and the junction held 3 bases outside the gene matches. The CDR3 sequence is CASRAGQGYEQYF. The CDR3 coding sequence is TGTGCCAGCAGAGCGGGACAGGGCTACGAGCAGTACTTC.

V gene TRBV5-8 combines with J gene TRBJ1-2; 9 nucleotides align to TRBD1. Germline CDR1 SGHTS, CDR2 YDEGEE. The CDR3 length is 15 residues. With V trimmed by 1 base and J by 3 bases, 4 bases remained unmatched. CDR3 sequence (DNA): TGTGCCAGCAGCTTGAGGGACAGGGTACACTATGGCTACACCTTC. It encodes CASSLRDRVHYGYTF.

The J gene is TRBJ1-5, the V gene TRBV2; TRBD1 aligns across 9 bases. The V segment lost 6 bases and the J segment 3 bases; nucleotides outside the gene matches: 6. Germline lookup yields CDR1 SNHLY and CDR2 FYNNEI. This CDR3 contains 15 residues. The CDR3 protein is CASSLTGGNNQPQHF. DNA for the CDR3: TGTGCCAGCAGCCTTACAGGGGGCAACAATCAGCCCCAGCATTTT.

This chain joins TRBV18 and TRBJ2-1; the match to TRBD1 covers 8 bases. Germline V lookup: CDR1 KGHSH, CDR2 LQKENI. Losses at the gene ends were 4 bases for V and 6 bases for J; bases not matched to a gene: 2. The CDR3 totals 13 residues. The CDR3 sequence is CASSLGTGNEQFF. The CDR3 DNA reads TGTGCCAGCTCACTTGGGACAGGCAATGAGCAGTTCTTC.

This chain uses TRBV18 with TRBJ2-5; 7 positions agree with TRBD2. Germline CDR1 KGHSH, CDR2 LQKENI. The V and J ends lost 2 bases and 5 bases, in that order; junction bases with no gene match: 11. The CDR3 runs 16 residues. The CDR3 loop is CASSPRTGGSYETQYF. The CDR3 DNA reads TGTGCCAGCTCACCAAGGACGGGAGGTTCATATGAGACCCAGTACTTC. Together with reference TRBV18 and TRBJ2-5, the CDR3 gives the full variable domain: NAGVMQNPRHLVRRRGQEARLRCSPMKGHSHVYWYRQLPEEGLKFMVYLQKENIIDESGMPKERFSAEFPKEGPSILRIQQVVRGDSAAYFCASSPRTGGSYETQYFGPGTRLLVL.

V and J are TRBV5-1 and TRBJ1-3; D possibly corresponds to TRBD1 (5 bases). The V gene's germline CDR1 is SGHRS and CDR2 YFSETQ. Trimming cost V 0 bases and J 7 bases, with 8 bases left between them. CDR3 size: 13 residues. The CDR3 DNA is TGCGCCAGCAGCTTGGAGGAGGGGAACACCATATATTTT. Translating it yields CASSLEEGNTIYF.

The chain links TRBV14 to TRBJ1-1; D not certain. The ends were cut back, 1 base at V and 8 bases at J, with 8 bases in the middle. There are 12 residues in the CDR3. Germline V gene data show CDR1 as SGHDN and CDR2 as FVKESK. CDR3 sequence: CASSQVVREAFF. The CDR3 DNA is TGTGCCAGCAGCCAAGTAGTACGCGAAGCTTTCTTT.

The chain links TRBV30 to TRBJ2-7; 9 nucleotides match TRBD2. V lost 4 bases and J lost 2; bases outside the gene matches: 6. CDR1 GTSNPN and CDR2 SVGIG come from the germline V gene (reference sequence). This CDR3 contains 14 residues. The CDR3 region is CAWTLAGATYEQYF. The CDR3 DNA is TGTGCCTGGACATTAGCGGGAGCCACCTACGAGCAGTACTTC.

V and J are TRBV19 and TRBJ1-1; a weak D match, TRBD1 (5 bases). The V end was cut by 1 base, the J end by 5 bases, with 11 bases between. The CDR3 contains 14 residues. Germline values: CDR1 LNHDA, CDR2 SQIVND (reference sequence). The CDR3 nucleotides are TGTGCCAGTAGTATAGTTAACAGGAAAACTGAAGCTTTCTTT. Translated: CASSIVNRKTEAFF.

The chain recombines TRBV19 with TRBJ2-7, with 9 bases identical to TRBD2. V lost 3 bases, J lost 6 bases, and 3 bases stayed unmatched. The CDR3 totals 13 residues. Germline CDR1 and CDR2: LNHDA and SQIVND (reference sequence). CDR3 in DNA: TGTGCCAGTAGTATGGGACTAGCTTCCGAGCAGTACTTC. Its translation: CASSMGLASEQYF.

CDR3: CASSYRTSGMDTQYF. For the CDR3, the DNA is TGTGCCAGCAGCTACCGGACTAGCGGGATGGATACGCAGTATTTT. The genes are TRBV9 and TRBJ2-3, with TRBD2 matching 12 bases. The CDR3 loop spans 15 amino acids. In germline, CDR1 is SGDLS, CDR2 YYNGEE. V lost 4 bases and J lost 6; bases outside the gene matches: 6.

There are a few counts of this clone. The chain recombines TRBV5-4 with TRBJ1-2; TRBD1 agrees at 7 bases. CDR1 is SGHNT, CDR2 YYREEE, per germline (reference sequence). Losses at the gene ends were 0 bases for V and 3 bases for J; bases not matched to a gene: 11. The CDR3 loop spans 17 amino acids. The CDR3 nucleotides are TGTGCCAGCAGCTTGGTAAGGGGGACAGCTCTTCACTATGGCTACACCTTC. It translates to CASSLVRGTALHYGYTF.

The chain joins TRBV9 to TRBJ1-4; D not resolved. There are 15 residues in the CDR3. The V and J ends lost 4 bases and 2 bases respectively, with 12 bases between them. CDR1 is SGDLS, CDR2 YYNGEE, per germline. CDR3 amino acids: CASSPLGSTNEKLFF. The DNA for the CDR3 is TGTGCCAGCAGCCCTCTGGGCAGCACTAATGAAAAACTGTTTTTT. Filled out from reference TRBV9 and TRBJ1-4, the complete variable domain reads DSGVTQTPKHLITATGQRVTLRCSPRSGDLSVYWYQQSLDQGLQFLIQYYNGEERAKGNILERFSAQQFPDLHSELNLSSLELGDSALYFCASSPLGSTNEKLFFGSGTQLSVL.

J is TRBJ1-1 and V is TRBV2; tentative D call: TRBD1 (6 bases). V lost 6 bases, J lost 4 bases, and 15 bases lay in between. The CDR3 loop spans 14 amino acids. The germline V gene has CDR1 SNHLY and CDR2 FYNNEI. CDR3 nucleotides: TGTGCCAGCAGGGCTTTGACAGGCGGCACTGAAGCTTTCTTT. Translated: CASRALTGGTEAFF. Combining the CDR3 with reference TRBV2 and TRBJ1-1 gives the whole variable domain EPEVTQTPSHQVTQMGQEVILRCVPISNHLYFYWYRQILGQKVEFLVSFYNNEISEKSEIFDDQFSVERPDGSNFTLKIRSTKLEDSAMYFCASRALTGGTEAFFGQGTRLTVV.

The chain couples TRBV6-2 or TRBV6-3 to TRBJ2-2; D is perhaps TRBD2 (6 bases). The germline CDR1 and CDR2 sequences are MNHEY and SVGEGT. The germline V and J ends were trimmed by 4 bases and 7 bases, with 13 bases remaining between them. The CDR3 totals 14 residues. The CDR3 loop is CASSLAAQVGELFF. The CDR3 DNA reads as TGTGCCAGCAGTTTAGCGGCCCAGGTCGGGGAGCTGTTTTTT.

The chain employs TRBV7-2 and TRBJ2-3; a possible D gene is TRBD2 (6 bases). V was trimmed by 3 bases and J by 0 bases, leaving 10 bases between them. The germline CDR1 and CDR2 sequences are SGHTA and FQGNSA. The CDR3 runs to 15 residues. CDR3 sequence: CASSFRELSTDTQYF. The CDR3 region has the DNA TGTGCCAGCAGCTTCCGGGAGCTGAGCACAGATACGCAGTATTTT.

The rearrangement uses TRBV7-2 and TRBJ1-2, with D unresolved. The V end lost 2 bases, the J end lost 1 base, and 11 bases lay between the germline ends. CDR3 length equals 15 residues. Germline lookup yields CDR1 SGHTA and CDR2 FQGNSA. DNA for the CDR3: TGTGCCAGCAGCTTAACCCCTTCGAGTAACTATGGCTACACCTTC. It codes for CASSLTPSSNYGYTF.

This sequence joins TRBV11-2 and TRBJ2-7; no reliable D call. CDR1 and CDR2 from the germline V gene are SGHAT and FQNNGV. The CDR3 consists of 12 residues. V was shortened by 1 base and J by 5 bases, with 6 bases between the two germline ends. The CDR3 coding sequence is TGTGCCAGCAGCTTAGGCAGGAACGAGCAGTACTTC. Its translation: CASSLGRNEQYF.

This chain connects TRBV10-3 to TRBJ2-5, with D perhaps matching TRBD2 (6 bases). Deletions cut 8 bases from V and 4 bases from J, with 17 bases between. The CDR3 length is 14 residues. Germline loops: CDR1 ENHRY, CDR2 SYGVKD. DNA of the CDR3: TGTGCCATCGCGAGAGGGGAGGACGGAGAGACCCAGTACTTC. Protein product: CAIARGEDGETQYF.

V and J are TRBV19 and TRBJ1-5, with D perhaps TRBD1 (6 bases). Trimming left V 7 bases short and J 1 base short, with 17 bases between. This CDR3 is 16 amino acids long. CDR1 and CDR2 (germline): LNHDA, SQIVND (reference sequence). CDR3 DNA sequence: TGTGCCAGTAATACAGTTACAGGGCCCAGCAATCAGCCCCAGCATTTT. It yields the protein CASNTVTGPSNQPQHF.

V and J are TRBV4-1 and TRBJ1-1; D gene ambiguous. CDR1 MGHRA and CDR2 YSYEKL come from the germline V gene. Trimming took 1 base from V and 10 from J, leaving 10 bases between them. This CDR3 has 12 residues. The CDR3 loop is CASSQGGVGAFF. The CDR3 DNA follows: TGCGCCAGCAGCCAAGGGGGAGTTGGAGCTTTCTTT.